This TCR beta chain was retrieved from a study of beta chain features in type 1 diabetes. Whole-study results and caveats: Type 1 diabetes patients showed a moderate but significant shortening of TCRB CDR3s in all four CD4+ subsets.

Germline assignment: CDR1 SNHLY and CDR2 FYNNEI. Trimming took off 7 bases at V and 4 bases at J, with 16 bases between the two ends. The CDR3 loop spans 14 amino acids. The whole isolated RNA underwent reverse transcription, so sequencing captured expressed TCRB transcripts. Sequenced by immunoSEQ multiplex PCR; TCRdb stores in-frame clones only, minus some. Counted here are around 690,000 clones, under 15% occurring once; the ten biggest clones make up 0.09% to 0.15%. Worth noting for this clone: Its antigen is undetermined.

The chain has TRBV2 and TRBJ1-1; D might be TRBD1 (6 bases). What was sequenced was naive CD4+ T cells from blood. The clonotype comes from a man aged 30 to 45 with type 1 diabetes. The chain's CDR3 is CASTLARGGTEAFF. The CDR3, as DNA: TGTGCCAGCACCTTGGCGAGGGGGGGCACTGAAGCTTTCTTT. The full variable domain, rest sourced from reference TRBV2 and TRBJ1-1, is EPEVTQTPSHQVTQMGQEVILRCVPISNHLYFYWYRQILGQKVEFLVSFYNNEISEKSEIFDDQFSVERPDGSNFTLKIRSTKLEDSAMYFCASTLARGGTEAFFGQGTRLTVV.